This T cell receptor beta chain came from a study of blood T cells in healthy people across ages. Whole-study results and caveats: The study lacked donor CMV status, which possibly confounded expanded clonotype changes.

A second about 6 to 12 cycle PCR used barcoded and J-beta primers. TCRdb re-called the 5' RACE reads through MiXCR, storing one row per CDR3 protein. The table records about a million distinct CDR3 sequences, roughly 50% of them present only once. Comment on this clonotype: Antigen specificity is unknown.

Germline V CDR1 and CDR2: SGHRS, YFSETQ. This CDR3 spans 16 amino acids. Trimming took 6 bases from V and 4 from J, leaving 20 bases between them. The clonotype comes from a woman in her sixties in good health. Sequenced material: blood. V gene TRBV5-1 combines with J gene TRBJ2-1; weak D call: TRBD2 (5 bases). The CDR3 region is CASTWMSGGFYNEQFF. The CDR3 nucleotides are TGCGCCAGCACCTGGATGAGCGGCGGGTTTTACAATGAGCAGTTCTTC.